Listed below are T cell receptor beta chains from one sample, sequenced in a study of T-cell reconstitution after alpha-beta-depleted transplantation in children. A single record per CDR3 protein comes from TCRdb applying MiXCR to the PCR reads. The data hold hundreds of thousands of distinct CDR3 sequences, with over 9.5% observed a single time. Sample: PBMCs, taken before TCRalphabeta/CD19-depleted stem cell transplant. All receptors come from a boy in the first two years of life with acute myeloid leukemia, due to receive a stem cell transplant. Each CDR3 is given with its conserved first and last residue. A D gene is named only where the DNA matches it firmly. Size tells how often a clone was seen (once, few, many) or the class of an expanded clone, and some rows leave it out.

j_gene: TRBJ2-4; abundance: many; v_gene: TRBV7-2; d_gene: -; CDR3aa: CASSLVRGRTKNIQYF; CDR3nt: TGTGCCAGCAGCTTAGTTCGGGGGCGGACCAAAAACATTCAGTACTTC
j_gene: TRBJ2-2; abundance: few; v_gene: TRBV20-1; d_gene: -; CDR3aa: CSASGPRNTGELFF; CDR3nt: TGCAGTGCTTCGGGACCTCGAAACACCGGGGAGCTGTTTTTT
j_gene: TRBJ2-7; abundance: many; v_gene: TRBV5-6; d_gene: -; CDR3aa: CASSFVPGSYEQYF; CDR3nt: TGTGCCAGCAGCTTTGTTCCGGGCTCCTACGAGCAGTACTTC
j_gene: TRBJ2-7; abundance: many; v_gene: TRBV5-4; d_gene: -; CDR3aa: CASSPWDGSYEQYF; CDR3nt: TGTGCCAGCAGCCCTTGGGACGGCTCCTACGAGCAGTACTTC
j_gene: TRBJ1-1; abundance: -; v_gene: TRBV28; d_gene: -; CDR3aa: CASSEGFDNTEAFF; CDR3nt: TGTGCCAGCAGTGAGGGGTTTGATAACACTGAAGCTTTCTTT
j_gene: TRBJ2-1; abundance: few; v_gene: TRBV9; d_gene: TRBD2; CDR3aa: CASSATAGGAYNEQFF; CDR3nt: TGTGCCAGCAGCGCAACAGCGGGAGGGGCCTACAATGAGCAGTTCTTC
j_gene: TRBJ2-5; abundance: many; v_gene: TRBV10-3; d_gene: TRBD2; CDR3aa: CATGLAGGKETQYF; CDR3nt: TGTGCCACGGGACTAGCGGGAGGGAAGGAGACCCAGTACTTC
j_gene: TRBJ2-1; abundance: many; v_gene: TRBV7-9; d_gene: TRBD2; CDR3aa: CASSLRAGVNEQFF; CDR3nt: TGTGCCAGCAGCTTAAGAGCGGGGGTCAATGAGCAGTTCTTC
j_gene: TRBJ2-1; abundance: many; v_gene: TRBV5-1; d_gene: -; CDR3aa: CASSLVDEQFF; CDR3nt: TGCGCCAGCAGCTTGGTAGATGAGCAGTTCTTC
j_gene: TRBJ1-4; abundance: many; v_gene: TRBV3-1; d_gene: TRBD1; CDR3aa: CASRYRGLRGEKLFF; CDR3nt: TGTGCCAGCAGATACAGGGGTCTCCGAGGTGAAAAACTGTTTTTT
j_gene: TRBJ1-2; abundance: many; v_gene: TRBV12-3/TRBV12-4; d_gene: TRBD1; CDR3aa: CASSFGTGDYGYTF; CDR3nt: TGTGCCAGCAGTTTTGGGACAGGGGACTATGGCTACACCTTC
j_gene: TRBJ2-1; abundance: many; v_gene: TRBV12-3/TRBV12-4; d_gene: TRBD2; CDR3aa: CASSFLAGGNNEQFF; CDR3nt: TGTGCCAGCAGCTTCCTAGCGGGGGGGAATAATGAGCAGTTCTTC
j_gene: TRBJ2-3; abundance: many; v_gene: TRBV6-1; d_gene: TRBD1; CDR3aa: CASSRGPHRDTQYF; CDR3nt: TGTGCCAGTTCCAGGGGGCCCCATAGGGATACGCAGTATTTT
j_gene: TRBJ2-3; abundance: many; v_gene: TRBV27; d_gene: -; CDR3aa: CASSPTVSSTDTQYF; CDR3nt: TGTGCCAGCAGTCCGACGGTGTCTAGCACAGATACGCAGTATTTT
j_gene: TRBJ2-5; abundance: -; v_gene: TRBV5-6; d_gene: -; CDR3aa: CASSLFDGLQETQYF; CDR3nt: TGTGCCAGCAGCTTGTTCGACGGACTCCAAGAGACCCAGTACTTC
j_gene: TRBJ2-7; abundance: many; v_gene: TRBV9; d_gene: -; CDR3aa: CASSEKAFSYEQYF; CDR3nt: TGTGCCAGCAGCGAGAAAGCGTTCTCCTACGAGCAGTACTTC
j_gene: TRBJ2-7; abundance: many; v_gene: TRBV2; d_gene: -; CDR3aa: CASSDDTYEQYF; CDR3nt: TGTGCCAGCAGTGATGATACCTACGAGCAGTACTTC
j_gene: TRBJ1-2; abundance: many; v_gene: TRBV7-8; d_gene: TRBD1; CDR3aa: CASSTRTGEDYGRTF; CDR3nt: TGTGCCAGCAGCACGCGGACAGGGGAGGACTATGGGAGGACCTTC
j_gene: TRBJ2-7; abundance: -; v_gene: TRBV7-9; d_gene: -; CDR3aa: CASSRRGLGGVSF; CDR3nt: TGTGCCAGCAGCCGCCGGGGCCTAGGGGGGGTCTCCTTC
j_gene: TRBJ2-3; abundance: many; v_gene: TRBV7-2; d_gene: TRBD2; CDR3aa: CASSPGLAGATDTQYF; CDR3nt: TGTGCCAGCAGCCCCGGACTAGCGGGGGCCACAGATACGCAGTATTTT
j_gene: TRBJ2-3; abundance: few; v_gene: TRBV20-1; d_gene: -; CDR3aa: CSASSGGTQYF; CDR3nt: TGCAGTGCTAGTAGTGGGGGTACGCAGTATTTT
j_gene: TRBJ2-1; abundance: -; v_gene: TRBV4-3; d_gene: -; CDR3aa: CASSRRGRNEQFF; CDR3nt: TGCGCCAGCAGCAGGAGGGGACGGAATGAGCAGTTCTTC
j_gene: TRBJ1-2; abundance: many; v_gene: TRBV12-3/TRBV12-4; d_gene: -; CDR3aa: CASSARYGYTF; CDR3nt: TGTGCCAGCAGTGCCCGCTATGGCTACACCTTC
j_gene: TRBJ2-1; abundance: few; v_gene: TRBV5-1; d_gene: -; CDR3aa: CASSSRGPAGHSYNEQFF; CDR3nt: TGCGCCAGCAGCTCTCGGGGACCTGCGGGTCACTCCTACAATGAGCAGTTCTTC
j_gene: TRBJ2-3; abundance: many; v_gene: TRBV7-3; d_gene: TRBD2; CDR3aa: CASSATSGGAFTDTQYF; CDR3nt: TGTGCCAGCAGCGCAACTAGCGGGGGGGCTTTCACAGATACGCAGTATTTT
j_gene: TRBJ1-1; abundance: -; v_gene: TRBV4-1; d_gene: TRBD1; CDR3aa: CASSQVAGTGAMNTEAFF; CDR3nt: TGCGCCAGCAGCCAAGTTGCCGGGACAGGGGCCATGAACACTGAAGCTTTCTTT
j_gene: TRBJ2-1; abundance: many; v_gene: TRBV29-1; d_gene: TRBD1; CDR3aa: CSVGGQGYNEQFF; CDR3nt: TGCAGCGTTGGTGGACAGGGTTACAATGAGCAGTTCTTC
j_gene: TRBJ2-7; abundance: -; v_gene: TRBV30; d_gene: -; CDR3aa: CAWSRPGRLLEQYF; CDR3nt: TGTGCCTGGAGTCGTCCGGGACGGCTTCTGGAGCAGTACTTC
j_gene: TRBJ2-4; abundance: -; v_gene: TRBV11-2; d_gene: TRBD1; CDR3aa: CASSGDRVDIQYF; CDR3nt: TGTGCCAGCAGCGGCGACAGGGTCGACATTCAGTACTTC
j_gene: TRBJ2-7; abundance: few; v_gene: TRBV12-3/TRBV12-4; d_gene: -; CDR3aa: CASRQGSTYEQYF; CDR3nt: TGTGCCAGCAGGCAGGGGAGTACCTACGAGCAGTACTTC
j_gene: TRBJ1-2; abundance: -; v_gene: TRBV28; d_gene: -; CDR3aa: CASRQGRLYGYTF; CDR3nt: TGTGCCAGCAGACAGGGACGACTCTATGGCTACACCTTC
j_gene: TRBJ1-2; abundance: many; v_gene: TRBV5-1; d_gene: -; CDR3aa: CASSPPDRRDGYTF; CDR3nt: TGCGCCAGCAGCCCGCCGGACCGGAGGGATGGCTACACCTTC
j_gene: TRBJ2-7; abundance: few; v_gene: TRBV25-1; d_gene: TRBD1; CDR3aa: CASSELYFGTGGEQYF; CDR3nt: TGTGCCAGCAGTGAATTATATTTCGGGACAGGGGGCGAGCAGTACTTC